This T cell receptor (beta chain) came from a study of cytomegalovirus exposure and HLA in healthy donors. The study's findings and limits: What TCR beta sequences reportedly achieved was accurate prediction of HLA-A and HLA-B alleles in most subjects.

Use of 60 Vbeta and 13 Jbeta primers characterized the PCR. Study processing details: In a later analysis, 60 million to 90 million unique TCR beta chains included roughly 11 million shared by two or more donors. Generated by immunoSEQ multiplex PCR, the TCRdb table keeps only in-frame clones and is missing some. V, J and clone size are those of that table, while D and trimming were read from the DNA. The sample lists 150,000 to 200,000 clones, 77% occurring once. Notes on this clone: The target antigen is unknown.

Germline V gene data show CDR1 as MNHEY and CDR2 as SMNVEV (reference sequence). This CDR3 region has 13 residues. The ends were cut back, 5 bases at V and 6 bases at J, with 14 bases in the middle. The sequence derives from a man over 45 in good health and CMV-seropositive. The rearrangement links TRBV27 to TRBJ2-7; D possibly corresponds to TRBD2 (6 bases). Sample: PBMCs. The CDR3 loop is CASSPLVGGEQYF. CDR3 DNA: TGTGCCAGCAGTCCCTTAGTGGGAGGCGAGCAGTACTTC.